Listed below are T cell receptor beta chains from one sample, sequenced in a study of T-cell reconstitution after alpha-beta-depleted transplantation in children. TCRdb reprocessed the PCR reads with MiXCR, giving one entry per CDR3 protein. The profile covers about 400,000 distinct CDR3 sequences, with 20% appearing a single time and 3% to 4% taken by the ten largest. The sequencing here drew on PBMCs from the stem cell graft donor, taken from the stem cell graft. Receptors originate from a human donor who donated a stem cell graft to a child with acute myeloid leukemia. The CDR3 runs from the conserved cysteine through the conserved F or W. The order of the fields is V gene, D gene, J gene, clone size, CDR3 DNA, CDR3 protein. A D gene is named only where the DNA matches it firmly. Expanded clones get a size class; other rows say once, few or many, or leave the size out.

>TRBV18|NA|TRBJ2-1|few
TGTGCCAGCTCACCGGCTCCTAACCACAATGAGCAGTTCTTC
CASSPAPNHNEQFF
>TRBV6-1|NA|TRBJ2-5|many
TGTGCCAGCAGTGTCGGGACTCAAGAGACCCAGTACTTC
CASSVGTQETQYF
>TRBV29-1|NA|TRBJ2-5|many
TGCAGCGTTGAATGGGGGAACAGGGGGGGCCAAGAGACCCAGTACTTC
CSVEWGNRGGQETQYF
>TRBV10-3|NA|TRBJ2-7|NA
TGTGCCATCAGTGAGCCGCCGGACGGGAGTCCCTACGAGCAGTACTTC
CAISEPPDGSPYEQYF
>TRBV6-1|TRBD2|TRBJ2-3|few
TGTGCCAGCAGGGGACTAGCGGGAGACCATACGCAGTATTTT
CASRGLAGDHTQYF
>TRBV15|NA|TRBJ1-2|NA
TGTGCCACCAGCAGAGGCCCCGGACAACCTGGAGATGGCTACACCTTC
CATSRGPGQPGDGYTF
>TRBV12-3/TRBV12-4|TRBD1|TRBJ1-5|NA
TGTGCCAGCAGTTCCGAGACAGGGGTTCGCAATCAGCCCCAGCATTTT
CASSSETGVRNQPQHF
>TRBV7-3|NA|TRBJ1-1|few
TGTGCCAGCAGCTTAACAGGTCCGAACACTGAAGCTTTCTTT
CASSLTGPNTEAFF
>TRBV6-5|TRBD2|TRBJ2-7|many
TGTGCCAGCAGTTACGGGACTAGCGGGAACGAGCAGTACTTC
CASSYGTSGNEQYF
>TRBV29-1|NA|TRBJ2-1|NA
TGCAGCGCCATACAGGGGCGGGGACGGGGGGACAATGAGCAGTTCTTC
CSAIQGRGRGDNEQFF
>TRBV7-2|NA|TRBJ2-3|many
TGTGCCAGCAGCATGGCTAAGGCAGATACGCAGTATTTT
CASSMAKADTQYF
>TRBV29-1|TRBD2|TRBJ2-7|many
TGCAGCGCGGTGACTAGCGGATCCCCCCAGGACGAGCAGTACTTC
CSAVTSGSPQDEQYF
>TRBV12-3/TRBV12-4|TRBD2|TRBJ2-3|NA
TGTGCCAGCAGCCTGCGGACTAGCAGCACAGATACGCAGTATTTT
CASSLRTSSTDTQYF
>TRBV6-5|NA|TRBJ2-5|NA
TGTGCCAGCAGTTACTCGGAAGGGTCCGAGACCCAGTACTTC
CASSYSEGSETQYF
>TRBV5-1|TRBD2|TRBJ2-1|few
TGCGCCAGCCGGGACTACCCGGACAATGAGCAGTTCTTC
CASRDYPDNEQFF
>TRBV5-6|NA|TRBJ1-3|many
TGTGCCAGCAGCGTAGAGCTCTCTGGAAACACCATATATTTT
CASSVELSGNTIYF
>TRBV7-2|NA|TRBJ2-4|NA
TGTGCCAGCAGCTTCAGGACTAAGCTAGGCAAAAACATTCAGTACTTC
CASSFRTKLGKNIQYF
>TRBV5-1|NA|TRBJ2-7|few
TGCGCCAGCAGCGTCAGGGGAGACGAGCAGTACTTC
CASSVRGDEQYF
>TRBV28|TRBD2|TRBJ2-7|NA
TGTGCCAGCAGAACAAGGCGGGAGGGCCTCTACGAGCAGTACTTC
CASRTRREGLYEQYF
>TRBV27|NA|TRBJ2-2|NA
TGTGCCAGCAGTTGGGGGTCCGGGGAGCTGTTTTTT
CASSWGSGELFF
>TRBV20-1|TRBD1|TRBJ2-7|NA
TGCAGTGCTGCCCCGGGACAGGGTACTTACGAGCAGTACTTC
CSAAPGQGTYEQYF
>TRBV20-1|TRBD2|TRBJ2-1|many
TGCAGTGCTAGAGATCAAAGGACTAGCGAATACAATGAGCAGTTCTTC
CSARDQRTSEYNEQFF
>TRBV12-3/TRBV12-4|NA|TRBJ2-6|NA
TGTGCCAGCAGTCCGGGACCGGACTCTGGGGCCAACGTCCTGACTTTC
CASSPGPDSGANVLTF
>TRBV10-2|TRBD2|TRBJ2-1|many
TGCGCCAGCAGTGGCCCCGGGACTAGCGGGTCCAATGAGCAGTTCTTC
CASSGPGTSGSNEQFF
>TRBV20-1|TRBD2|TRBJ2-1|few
TGCAGTGCTAGCCCCGCTTTGAGCGGGAGATACAATGAGCAGTTCTTC
CSASPALSGRYNEQFF
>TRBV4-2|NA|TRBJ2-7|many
TGTGCCAGCAGCCAGCCGCCTGGCTCCTACGAGCAGTACTTC
CASSQPPGSYEQYF
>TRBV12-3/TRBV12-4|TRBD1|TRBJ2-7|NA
TGTGCCAGCAGTACCCGGGACAGGTCCCCTTGGCCCTACGAGCAGTACTTC
CASSTRDRSPWPYEQYF
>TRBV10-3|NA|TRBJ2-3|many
TGTGCCATCAGTGAACCGGGACGGAGCACAGATACGCAGTATTTT
CAISEPGRSTDTQYF
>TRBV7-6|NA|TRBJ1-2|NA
TGTGCCAGCAGCTTAGGGTCCGACCGGACCAACTATGGCTACACCTTC
CASSLGSDRTNYGYTF
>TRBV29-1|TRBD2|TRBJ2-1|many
TGCAGCGTTGTAGCGGGAGGGCTAGACAATGAGCAGTTCTTC
CSVVAGGLDNEQFF
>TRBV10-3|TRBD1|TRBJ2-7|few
TGTGCCATCAGTCCGGGACAGATCTCCTACGAGCAGTACTTC
CAISPGQISYEQYF
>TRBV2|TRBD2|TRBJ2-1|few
TGTGCCAGCGGGAGGGCGGGGACCATCAAAAATGAGCAGTTCTTC
CASGRAGTIKNEQFF
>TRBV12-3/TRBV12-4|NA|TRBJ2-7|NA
TGTGCCAGCAGTTTAAGACAGGTTCCCACCTACGAGCAGTACTTC
CASSLRQVPTYEQYF
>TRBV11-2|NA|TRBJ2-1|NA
TGTGCCAGCAGCTTAGATGGGGGAGAAATGACGATTGGCTCCTACAATGAGCAGTTCTTC
CASSLDGGEMTIGSYNEQFF
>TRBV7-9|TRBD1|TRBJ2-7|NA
TGTGCCAGCAGTATCCGGGACAGGGGTGTATACGAGCAGTACTTC
CASSIRDRGVYEQYF
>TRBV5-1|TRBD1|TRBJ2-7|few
TGCGCCAGCAGCTTTCTACCGGGACAGGGTGTCAAGCAGTACTTC
CASSFLPGQGVKQYF
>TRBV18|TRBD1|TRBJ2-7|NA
TGTGCCAGCTCACCACCGGGACAGGGGGGATACGAGCAGTACTTC
CASSPPGQGGYEQYF
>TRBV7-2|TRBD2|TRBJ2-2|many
TGTGCCAGCAGCTCCATGCTGGGACTAGCGGGAGGCGGGGAGCTGTTTTTT
CASSSMLGLAGGGELFF
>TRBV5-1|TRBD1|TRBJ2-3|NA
TGCGCCAGCAGCAATACAGGGGGAAAAGATACGCAGTATTTT
CASSNTGGKDTQYF
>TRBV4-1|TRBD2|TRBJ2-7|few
TGCGCCAGCAGCTGGGGGGAGGGAACCTCCTACGAGCAGTACTTC
CASSWGEGTSYEQYF
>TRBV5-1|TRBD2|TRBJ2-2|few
TGTGCCAGCAGCTTAGCGGGGGACACCGGGGAGCTGTTTTTT
CASSLAGDTGELFF
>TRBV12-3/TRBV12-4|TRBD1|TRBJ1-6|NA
TGTGCCAGCAGCCTTGACAGGGTCGGTTCACCCCTCCACTTT
CASSLDRVGSPLHF
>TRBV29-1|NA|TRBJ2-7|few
TGCAGCGTGGTAGATCTTACCGGCAGGGACGAGCAGTACTTC
CSVVDLTGRDEQYF
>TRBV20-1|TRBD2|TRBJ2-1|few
TGCAGTGCTAGTGGGCGGGAGTCACAGATGGGGCAGTTCTTC
CSASGRESQMGQFF
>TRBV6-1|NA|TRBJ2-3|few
TGTGCCAGCAGCCTCCACCACCGTCTGGGAGATACGCAGTATTTT
CASSLHHRLGDTQYF
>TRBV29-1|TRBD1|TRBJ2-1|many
TGCAGCGCCATCCGACAGGGAGAGTTCTTC
CSAIRQGEFF
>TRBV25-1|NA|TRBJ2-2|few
TGTGCCAGCAGTCATCCAGGGTGGAACACCGGGGAGCTGTTTTTT
CASSHPGWNTGELFF
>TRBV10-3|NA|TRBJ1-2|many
TGTGCCATCAGTGAGTCGACCGGGGCACAGGGATCGAATGGCTACACCTTC
CAISESTGAQGSNGYTF
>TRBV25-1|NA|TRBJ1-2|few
TGTGCCAGCAGTGAATATTTTACGGATAACTATGGCTACACCTTC
CASSEYFTDNYGYTF
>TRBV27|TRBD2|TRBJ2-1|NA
TGTGCCAGCAGTCCCCAACTAGCGGGCTTATACAATGAGCAGTTCTTC
CASSPQLAGLYNEQFF
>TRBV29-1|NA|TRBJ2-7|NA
TGCAGCGTTGAATCTACAACTGGCCCCCACGAGCAGTACTTC
CSVESTTGPHEQYF
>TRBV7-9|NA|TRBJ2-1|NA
TGTGCCAGCAGCCCCCCCAGAGCGGGCCTCCTCTACAATGAGCAGTTCTTC
CASSPPRAGLLYNEQFF
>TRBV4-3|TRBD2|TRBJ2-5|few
TGCGCCAGCAGCGCCAATAGCGGGAGGGGTGGGACCCAGTACTTC
CASSANSGRGGTQYF
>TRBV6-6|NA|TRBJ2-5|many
TGTGCCAGCAGATTAACAGGGACCCAAGAGACCCAGTACTTC
CASRLTGTQETQYF
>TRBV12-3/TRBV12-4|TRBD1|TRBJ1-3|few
TGTGCCAGCAGTCTTGGGACAGGCGTTGAATATTTT
CASSLGTGVEYF